These T cell receptor beta chains were read from a single sample in a study of OX40 agonist ivuxolimab in advanced cancers. Data came from immunoSEQ multiplex PCR; TCRdb stores just in-frame clones and leaves some out. The sample carries 71,000 or so clones, roughly 77% recorded once. Sequenced material: CD4+ or CD8+ T cells sorted from blood, taken in a trial of the OX40 agonist ivuxolimab. All receptors come from an adult with an advanced solid tumor such as melanoma, head and neck, liver or kidney cancer. Each CDR3 is given with its conserved first and last residue. The order of the fields is CDR3 DNA, CDR3 protein, D gene, clone size, V gene, J gene. The D gene is left open where the match is weak. Rows may omit the clone size; those that give it use once, few, many or a size class.

CDR3 DNA: TGTGCCAGCAGCCCATCAGTACTCAGCACCGGGGAGCTGTTTTTT; CDR3 protein: CASSPSVLSTGELFF; D gene: .; clone size: .; V gene: TRBV5-5; J gene: TRBJ2-2
CDR3 DNA: TGTGCCAGCAGTGTAGAGAGGGGGGGCACTGAAGCTTTCTTT; CDR3 protein: CASSVERGGTEAFF; D gene: .; clone size: .; V gene: TRBV6-1; J gene: TRBJ1-1
CDR3 DNA: TGTGCCAGCACTCAGACAGACTATTCGGAGTATGGCTACACCTTC; CDR3 protein: CASTQTDYSEYGYTF; D gene: .; clone size: .; V gene: TRBV10-3; J gene: TRBJ1-2
CDR3 DNA: TGTGCCAGCTCACCTAACCGGGACACCAAGGACAATGAGCAGTTCTTC; CDR3 protein: CASSPNRDTKDNEQFF; D gene: .; clone size: few; V gene: TRBV18; J gene: TRBJ2-1
CDR3 DNA: TGTGCCAGCAGCCAAGGAACACAAGAGACCCAGTACTTC; CDR3 protein: CASSQGTQETQYF; D gene: .; clone size: .; V gene: TRBV4-2; J gene: TRBJ2-5
CDR3 DNA: TGTGCCAGCAGCGTAGGACAGGGCATTTACAATGAGCAGTTCTTC; CDR3 protein: CASSVGQGIYNEQFF; D gene: TRBD1; clone size: .; V gene: TRBV11-1; J gene: TRBJ2-1
CDR3 DNA: TGTGCCAGCAGTCGAGATAGCAATCAGCCCCAGCATTTT; CDR3 protein: CASSRDSNQPQHF; D gene: .; clone size: .; V gene: TRBV7-3; J gene: TRBJ1-5
CDR3 DNA: TGCAGCGTGTGGGCCTACGAGCAGTACTTC; CDR3 protein: CSVWAYEQYF; D gene: .; clone size: .; V gene: TRBV29-1; J gene: TRBJ2-7
CDR3 DNA: TGTGCCAGCAGCCAAGGGGGGGTTAGCCGAAGGCGCTACAATGAGCAGTTCTTC; CDR3 protein: CASSQGGVSRRRYNEQFF; D gene: .; clone size: .; V gene: TRBV14; J gene: TRBJ2-1
CDR3 DNA: TGTGCCATCAGTGAGGGCCGGGACAGGCCCTACGAGCAGTACTTC; CDR3 protein: CAISEGRDRPYEQYF; D gene: TRBD1; clone size: many; V gene: TRBV10-3; J gene: TRBJ2-7
CDR3 DNA: TGTGCCAGCAGCGGACGACAGGATAACAACTATGGCTACACCTTC; CDR3 protein: CASSGRQDNNYGYTF; D gene: .; clone size: .; V gene: TRBV4-2; J gene: TRBJ1-2
CDR3 DNA: TGTGCCAGCAGCTTGGGTAGGGGAGATTCGACCGGAAACACCATATATTTT; CDR3 protein: CASSLGRGDSTGNTIYF; D gene: .; clone size: .; V gene: TRBV13; J gene: TRBJ1-3
CDR3 DNA: TGCAGCGTTGATGAGAGCTCTGGGGCCAACGTCCTGACTTTC; CDR3 protein: CSVDESSGANVLTF; D gene: .; clone size: .; V gene: TRBV29-1; J gene: TRBJ2-6
CDR3 DNA: TGTGCCAGCAGCGAACCGGGACAGGGGCTAACTGAAGCTTTCTTT; CDR3 protein: CASSEPGQGLTEAFF; D gene: TRBD1; clone size: .; V gene: TRBV7-9; J gene: TRBJ1-1
CDR3 DNA: TGTGCCAGCAGCTTGGGACAGGGGAACACGAAGACCCAGTACTTC; CDR3 protein: CASSLGQGNTKTQYF; D gene: TRBD1; clone size: .; V gene: TRBV7-2; J gene: TRBJ2-5
CDR3 DNA: TGTGCCAGCAGTGAACTGGCGGGGGGGCTTGGTAGCACAGATACGCAGTATTTT; CDR3 protein: CASSELAGGLGSTDTQYF; D gene: TRBD2; clone size: few; V gene: TRBV6-1; J gene: TRBJ2-3
CDR3 DNA: TGCGCCAGCAGCCAAGGACAGGGGTCATATGGCTACACCTTC; CDR3 protein: CASSQGQGSYGYTF; D gene: TRBD1; clone size: .; V gene: TRBV4-3; J gene: TRBJ1-2
CDR3 DNA: TGTGCCAGCAGTGAGCAGAGAAGCTCTGGAAACACCATATATTTT; CDR3 protein: CASSEQRSSGNTIYF; D gene: .; clone size: .; V gene: TRBV6-1; J gene: TRBJ1-3
CDR3 DNA: TGTGCCAGCAGCCCCTCGGTTCTAGCGGTGTACAATGAGCAGTTCTTC; CDR3 protein: CASSPSVLAVYNEQFF; D gene: TRBD2; clone size: once; V gene: TRBV7-2; J gene: TRBJ2-1
CDR3 DNA: TGTGCCAGCAGCCAAGCGGCTAGCAACGACAATGAGCAGTTCTTC; CDR3 protein: CASSQAASNDNEQFF; D gene: .; clone size: .; V gene: TRBV4-2; J gene: TRBJ2-1
CDR3 DNA: TGTGCCAGCAGTTATTTTTCTCGTGCTGAAGCTTTCTTT; CDR3 protein: CASSYFSRAEAFF; D gene: .; clone size: once; V gene: TRBV2; J gene: TRBJ1-1
CDR3 DNA: TGTGCCAGCAGTGAACTTCGTGCTAGCGGGAGATCAGATACGCAGTATTTT; CDR3 protein: CASSELRASGRSDTQYF; D gene: TRBD2; clone size: .; V gene: TRBV25-1; J gene: TRBJ2-3
CDR3 DNA: TGTGCCAGCAGTTTGCCGTCCGTCAGGGGACGACTAGCGGGACCGAACACCGGGGAGCTGTTTTTT; CDR3 protein: CASSLPSVRGRLAGPNTGELFF; D gene: TRBD2; clone size: .; V gene: TRBV28; J gene: TRBJ2-2
CDR3 DNA: TGTGCCAGCTCACCCGGACAGGGGAATGAAAAACTGTTTTTT; CDR3 protein: CASSPGQGNEKLFF; D gene: TRBD1; clone size: .; V gene: TRBV18; J gene: TRBJ1-4
CDR3 DNA: TGTGCCAGCAACATTCGGGGGGGTAGCTATGGCTACACCTTC; CDR3 protein: CASNIRGGSYGYTF; D gene: .; clone size: .; V gene: TRBV5-4; J gene: TRBJ1-2
CDR3 DNA: TGTGCCTGGAGCCGGGTTTCCAGCACTGAAGCTTTCTTT; CDR3 protein: CAWSRVSSTEAFF; D gene: .; clone size: .; V gene: TRBV30; J gene: TRBJ1-1
CDR3 DNA: TGTGCCAGCTCACCTGGACGGACGACCTACGAGCAGTACTTC; CDR3 protein: CASSPGRTTYEQYF; D gene: .; clone size: .; V gene: TRBV18; J gene: TRBJ2-7
CDR3 DNA: TGTGCCAGCAGCGCGGACCCATTCAATCAGCCCCAGCATTTT; CDR3 protein: CASSADPFNQPQHF; D gene: .; clone size: few; V gene: TRBV7-2; J gene: TRBJ1-5
CDR3 DNA: TGTGCCAGCAGCTTGAATTCGGAGACCCAGTACTTC; CDR3 protein: CASSLNSETQYF; D gene: .; clone size: .; V gene: TRBV11-3; J gene: TRBJ2-5
CDR3 DNA: TGTGCCAGCTCGGAAACTAGCATTTCGGCCGGGGAGCTGTTTTTT; CDR3 protein: CASSETSISAGELFF; D gene: .; clone size: .; V gene: TRBV18; J gene: TRBJ2-2
CDR3 DNA: TGTGCCAGCAGTGCCCCGGGACAGGGGGCGTTCGAGCAGTTCTTC; CDR3 protein: CASSAPGQGAFEQFF; D gene: TRBD1; clone size: .; V gene: TRBV28; J gene: TRBJ2-1
CDR3 DNA: TGTGCCAGCACCGGGGAGCTGTGGGGCACCATATATTTT; CDR3 protein: CASTGELWGTIYF; D gene: .; clone size: .; V gene: TRBV2; J gene: TRBJ1-3
CDR3 DNA: TGTGCCAGCTCACCACCGGGCACGGCGTTTGCCTACACCTTC; CDR3 protein: CASSPPGTAFAYTF; D gene: .; clone size: .; V gene: TRBV18; J gene: TRBJ1-2
CDR3 DNA: TGTGCCAGCAGCTTTGGTCGGACGACTGGAAACACCATATATTTT; CDR3 protein: CASSFGRTTGNTIYF; D gene: .; clone size: .; V gene: TRBV11-2; J gene: TRBJ1-3
CDR3 DNA: TGTGCCAGCAGCCCTACAGGGACTGGAAACACCATATATTTT; CDR3 protein: CASSPTGTGNTIYF; D gene: .; clone size: .; V gene: TRBV7-2; J gene: TRBJ1-3
CDR3 DNA: TGTGCCAGTAGTATTGGGACGGTGAACACCGGGGAGCTGTTTTTT; CDR3 protein: CASSIGTVNTGELFF; D gene: .; clone size: .; V gene: TRBV19; J gene: TRBJ2-2
CDR3 DNA: TGTGCCAGCAGCCAAGATAAGGGACCGACCTATGGCTACACCTTC; CDR3 protein: CASSQDKGPTYGYTF; D gene: .; clone size: .; V gene: TRBV4-2; J gene: TRBJ1-2
CDR3 DNA: TGTGCCAGCAGTTTTTCGGGGCAGGGTTTGGATTCATACGAGCAGTACTTC; CDR3 protein: CASSFSGQGLDSYEQYF; D gene: .; clone size: .; V gene: TRBV27; J gene: TRBJ2-7
CDR3 DNA: TGTGCCAGCAGCCCGGGAGGGGCGGGTGAAAAACTGTTTTTT; CDR3 protein: CASSPGGAGEKLFF; D gene: .; clone size: .; V gene: TRBV2; J gene: TRBJ1-4
CDR3 DNA: TGTGCCAGCAGGTCACAGGACACTGAAGCTTTCTTT; CDR3 protein: CASRSQDTEAFF; D gene: .; clone size: .; V gene: TRBV2; J gene: TRBJ1-1
CDR3 DNA: TGTGCCAGCAGCCTCGGAGGGGCCCGGGGCAATCAGCCCCAGCATTTT; CDR3 protein: CASSLGGARGNQPQHF; D gene: .; clone size: .; V gene: TRBV7-2; J gene: TRBJ1-5
CDR3 DNA: TGTGCCAGCAGCGGTGGAGTCGGCTACAATGAGCAGTTCTTC; CDR3 protein: CASSGGVGYNEQFF; D gene: .; clone size: .; V gene: TRBV9; J gene: TRBJ2-1
CDR3 DNA: TGTGCCAGCAGCCAAGAGGGACTAGCGGGGGGGCCTAGCACAGATACGCAGTATTTT; CDR3 protein: CASSQEGLAGGPSTDTQYF; D gene: TRBD2; clone size: .; V gene: TRBV4-2; J gene: TRBJ2-3
CDR3 DNA: TGTGCCAGCAGTTTCTACGGGAAGCTGTACGAGCAGTACTTC; CDR3 protein: CASSFYGKLYEQYF; D gene: .; clone size: few; V gene: TRBV27; J gene: TRBJ2-7
CDR3 DNA: TGCGCCAGCAGCTCCCCGCAGGGTACGGCCGGGGAGCTGTTTTTT; CDR3 protein: CASSSPQGTAGELFF; D gene: .; clone size: .; V gene: TRBV5-1; J gene: TRBJ2-2
CDR3 DNA: TGTGCCACCAGCAGAGATCGGGCGGGGGGGCCACAAGAGCAGTACTTC; CDR3 protein: CATSRDRAGGPQEQYF; D gene: TRBD2; clone size: .; V gene: TRBV15; J gene: TRBJ2-7
CDR3 DNA: TGTGCCACCAGCAGAGTGAGGATGAGGGGCTCGGGCGATCAGCGGCCTAACTATGGCTACACCTTC; CDR3 protein: CATSRVRMRGSGDQRPNYGYTF; D gene: .; clone size: many; V gene: TRBV15; J gene: TRBJ1-2
CDR3 DNA: TGTGCCAGCAGTTACTCGAGCAAGGGGACTGAAGCTTTCTTT; CDR3 protein: CASSYSSKGTEAFF; D gene: .; clone size: .; V gene: TRBV6-5; J gene: TRBJ1-1
CDR3 DNA: TGTGCCAGCTCACCACCTTCGGCACAGGTCAACGAGCAGTACTTC; CDR3 protein: CASSPPSAQVNEQYF; D gene: .; clone size: .; V gene: TRBV18; J gene: TRBJ2-7
CDR3 DNA: TGTGCCAGCAGCTTTAGGGAGGGGGAGACCCAGTACTTC; CDR3 protein: CASSFREGETQYF; D gene: TRBD2; clone size: .; V gene: TRBV7-3; J gene: TRBJ2-5
CDR3 DNA: TGCGCCAGCGGAACGGTTTTTCCCTCTGGGACCGGGGAGCTGTTTTTT; CDR3 protein: CASGTVFPSGTGELFF; D gene: .; clone size: .; V gene: TRBV5-1; J gene: TRBJ2-2
CDR3 DNA: TGTGCCAGCAGCCTAGTAGTGGATACGCAGTATTTT; CDR3 protein: CASSLVVDTQYF; D gene: .; clone size: .; V gene: TRBV11-3; J gene: TRBJ2-3
CDR3 DNA: TGCAGCACCCGGACGCAAGGGGAAGCTTTCTTT; CDR3 protein: CSTRTQGEAFF; D gene: .; clone size: .; V gene: TRBV29-1; J gene: TRBJ1-1
CDR3 DNA: TGCGCCAGCAGCCAACATACAGGGGGCGACACCGGGGAGCTGTTTTTT; CDR3 protein: CASSQHTGGDTGELFF; D gene: TRBD1; clone size: .; V gene: TRBV4-1; J gene: TRBJ2-2
CDR3 DNA: TGCGCCAGCAGCAGCCAGACGAACACTGAAGCTTTCTTT; CDR3 protein: CASSSQTNTEAFF; D gene: .; clone size: .; V gene: TRBV5-1; J gene: TRBJ1-1